Following are 10 T cell receptor beta chains from one sample sequenced in a study of vaccination and CD4 T cells after COVID-19. Treatment in this sample: approximately 11-day PBMC culture with coronavirus spike peptide pools or control peptides (ViraFEST assay). One should note that the unexposed donor's CD4+ T cells were collected before the COVID-19 pandemic (2011-2018). No antigens are known for them. Sequence data for DNA of cultured CD4+ T cells were generated by the Oncomine TCR Beta short-read assay. It was cultured CD4+ T cells from which genomic DNA was extracted. Each CDR3 protein is one row after TCRdb ran MiXCR on the PCR reads. The sample gives 10,000 or so distinct CDR3 sequences, approximately 30% of which show up once; around 21% is in the top ten. Sequencing input: CD4+ T cells from blood, cultured in vitro. The receptors come from a human donor in good health.

The rearrangement links TRBV6-2 or TRBV6-3 to TRBJ1-3; 7 bases are shared with TRBD1. The CDR3 is 16 amino acids. Germline V lookup: CDR1 MNHEY, CDR2 SVGEGT. V trimming: 5 bases; J trimming: 0 bases; junction bases outside the gene matches: 7. The CDR3 bases are TGTGCCAGCAGTGCCGGGACAGAACCCTCTGGAAACACCATATATTTT. This translates into CASSAGTEPSGNTIYF.

The chain uses TRBV7-3 and TRBJ2-3; D gene uncertain. The CDR3 has 14 residues. Trimming took 1 base from V and 0 from J, leaving 5 bases between them. The V gene's germline CDR1 is SGHTA and CDR2 FQGTGA. CDR3 DNA: TGTGCCAGCAGCTTAAGGGCTAGCACAGATACGCAGTATTTT. The encoded protein is CASSLRASTDTQYF.

The genes are TRBV6-2 or TRBV6-3 and TRBJ2-6; D possibly corresponds to TRBD1 (6 bases). The CDR3 is 17 residues long. Germline V gene lookup returns CDR1 MNHEY and CDR2 SVGEGT. V was pared by 6 bases and J by 1 base, with 16 bases between. CDR3 in DNA: TGTGCCAGCAGCTCTCCGACAGGCTTGTCTGGGGCCAACGTCCTGACTTTC. Its protein product is CASSSPTGLSGANVLTF.

The CDR3 coding sequence is TGCAGTGCTTACCCCGCTAGCGGCTTTGACAATGAGCAGTTCTTC. It translates to CSAYPASGFDNEQFF. The rearrangement links TRBV20-1 to TRBJ2-1; 7 bases line up with TRBD2. The CDR3 contains 15 residues. CDR1 is DFQATT, CDR2 SNEGSKA, per germline (reference sequence). V trimming: 5 bases; J trimming: 5 bases; junction bases outside the gene matches: 12.

This chain connects TRBV5-1 to TRBJ1-5; D remains unclear. This CDR3 spans 16 amino acids. Germline CDR1 is SGHRS and CDR2 is YFSETQ. V was clipped by 0 bases and J by 2 bases, with 12 bases between them. The CDR3, as DNA: TGCGCCAGCAGCTTGGGGGATTTAAACGGCAATCAGCCCCAGCATTTT. Protein sequence: CASSLGDLNGNQPQHF. The whole variable domain, filled in from reference TRBV5-1 and TRBJ1-5, reads KAGVTQTPRYLIKTRGQQVTLSCSPISGHRSVSWYQQTPGQGLQFLFEYFSETQRNKGNFPGRFSGRQFSNSRSEMNVSTLELGDSALYLCASSLGDLNGNQPQHFGDGTRLSIL.

The rearrangement uses TRBV19 and TRBJ1-1; TRBD1 is a possible D gene (6 bases). From germline, CDR1 is LNHDA and CDR2 SQIVND (reference sequence). Deletions cut 7 bases from V and 0 bases from J, with 12 bases between. CDR3 length: 14 residues. The CDR3 region is CASTRTVLNTEAFF. CDR3 coding DNA: TGTGCCAGTACCCGGACAGTATTGAACACTGAAGCTTTCTTT.

The V call is TRBV7-9, the J call TRBJ2-7; 7 nucleotides match TRBD1. This CDR3 comprises 16 residues. V dropped 3 bases and J dropped 1; count of bases not matched to a gene: 9. Germline lookup yields CDR1 SEHNR and CDR2 FQNEAQ (reference sequence). As DNA, the CDR3 is TGTGCCAGCAGCTTGGGGACGGGACAGCCTTCCTACGAGCAGTACTTC. Translating it yields CASSLGTGQPSYEQYF.

The rearrangement uses TRBV20-1 and TRBJ1-4; 7 bases map to TRBD1. This CDR3 has 13 residues. Germline-derived CDR1 and CDR2 are DFQATT and SNEGSKA (reference sequence). After removal of 0 bases from V and 11 bases from J, the junction contained 6 bases not matched to a gene. CDR3 sequence: CSAREQGLRKLFF. CDR3 nucleotide sequence: TGCAGTGCTAGAGAACAGGGGTTACGGAAACTGTTTTTT.

This clonotype is labeled as medium-sized. The genes are TRBV4-3 and TRBJ1-2, with D maybe TRBD1 (5 bases). The CDR3 length is 13 residues. Germline V gene lookup returns CDR1 LGHNA and CDR2 YSLEER. V was clipped by 5 bases and J by 2 bases, with 9 bases between them. The CDR3, as DNA: TGCGCCAGCAGCTCCGAGGGGAACTATGGCTACACCTTC. This sequence encodes CASSSEGNYGYTF.

The rearrangement joins TRBV6-2 or TRBV6-3 to TRBJ2-2, with D tentatively TRBD2 (5 bases). The V end was cut by 6 bases, the J end by 4 bases, with 9 bases between. Germline-derived CDR1 and CDR2 are MNHEY and SVGEGT. This CDR3 spans 13 amino acids. Written as DNA, the CDR3 is TGTGCCAGCAGACGGGAAGTCACCGGGGAGCTGTTTTTT. Its protein product is CASRREVTGELFF.